This T cell receptor beta chain was observed in a study of blood T cell repertoires in COVID-19. As for the study in general: Specimens from acute and convalescent COVID-19 originated in the United States, Italy and Spain.

This table comes from immunoSEQ multiplex PCR, and its TCRdb copy is limited to in-frame clones, with some not included. This table has some 83,000 clones, approximately 88% appearing once. The V gene end was trimmed by 3 bases and the J gene end by 13 bases; junction bases not matched to a gene: 4. The CDR3 sequence is 12 residues long. This chain links TRBV12-3 or TRBV12-4 with TRBJ1-5; 9 bases are shared with TRBD1. This sequence originates from an elderly woman with active or convalescent COVID-19. Sequencing used peripheral blood. CDR3 amino acids: CASSLDRGRQHF. CDR3 in DNA: TGTGCCAGCAGTTTGGACAGGGGCCGTCAGCATTTT.